Below are 17 T cell receptor beta chains sequenced from a single sample in a study of OX40 agonist ivuxolimab in advanced cancers. Profiled with immunoSEQ multiplex PCR; TCRdb holds only in-frame clones, not every one. Counted here are fewer than 65,000 clones, roughly 90% occurring once; the ten biggest clones make up 18%. The specimen was CD4+ or CD8+ T cells sorted from blood, collected in a trial of the OX40 agonist ivuxolimab. These receptor sequences come from an adult with an advanced solid tumor such as melanoma, head and neck, liver or kidney cancer.

J is TRBJ2-7 and V is TRBV30; 8 bases line up with TRBD1. The germline V gene has CDR1 GTSNPN and CDR2 SVGIG (reference sequence). The ends lost 2 bases at V and 2 bases at J; junction bases unmatched: 8. The length of the CDR3 is 15 residues. The CDR3 sequence is CAWSWGTGSPYEQYF. CDR3 in DNA: TGTGCCTGGAGTTGGGGGACAGGCAGTCCCTACGAGCAGTACTTC.

The V gene is TRBV5-6, the J gene TRBJ2-5; D gene uncertain. V was shortened by 1 base and J by 5 bases, with 9 bases between the two germline ends. Per germline, CDR1 SGHDT and CDR2 YYEEEE. The CDR3 runs to 13 residues. CDR3 sequence reads: CASSLTVVETQYF. The CDR3 DNA reads as TGTGCCAGCAGCTTGACCGTAGTTGAGACCCAGTACTTC. Drawing the rest from reference TRBV5-6 and TRBJ2-5, the complete variable domain is DAGVTQSPTHLIKTRGQQVTLRCSPKSGHDTVSWYQQALGQGPQFIFQYYEEEERQRGNFPDRFSGHQFPNYSSELNVNALLLGDSALYLCASSLTVVETQYFGPGTRLLVL.

V usage is TRBV29-1 and J usage is TRBJ1-2, with D tentatively TRBD1 (5 bases). CDR1 is SQVTM, CDR2 ANQGSEA, per germline. With 5 bases removed from V and 6 bases from J, the gap between germline ends came to 13 bases. The CDR3 extends over 12 amino acids. CDR3 in amino acids: CSVLGGVDGYTF. Written as DNA, the CDR3 is TGCAGCGTTCTCGGGGGGGTAGATGGCTACACCTTC.

The chain has TRBV28 and TRBJ1-3; tentatively, D is TRBD1 (5 bases). V was pared by 3 bases and J by 3 bases, with 9 bases between. CDR1 MDHEN and CDR2 SYDVKM come from the germline V gene. The CDR3 is 14 amino acids. In nucleotides, the CDR3 is TGTGCCAGCAGTTTTTGGGGGGATGGAAACACCATATATTTT. Protein: CASSFWGDGNTIYF. The full variable domain, its missing parts supplied by reference TRBV28 and TRBJ1-3, is DVKVTQSSRYLVKRTGEKVFLECVQDMDHENMFWYRQDPGLGLRLIYFSYDVKMKEKGDIPEGYSVSREKKERFSLILESASTNQTSMYLCASSFWGDGNTIYFGEGSWLTVV.

This rearrangement joins TRBV27 to TRBJ1-2, with D perhaps TRBD1 (5 bases). The CDR3 spans 15 residues. V was cut by 3 bases and J by 0 bases, with 11 bases left in between. Germline-derived CDR1 and CDR2 are MNHEY and SMNVEV (reference sequence). The CDR3 reads CASSLAGHPNYGYTF. The CDR3 DNA is TGTGCCAGCAGTTTGGCTGGACACCCTAACTATGGCTACACCTTC.

J is TRBJ2-3 and V is TRBV29-1; tentative D call: TRBD2 (5 bases). CDR1 and CDR2 (germline): SQVTM, ANQGSEA. The CDR3 length is 13 residues. The V gene lost 3 bases and the J gene lost 3 bases, with 10 bases spanning the gap. This chain's CDR3 is CSVEVAGTDTQYF. For the CDR3, the DNA is TGCAGCGTTGAGGTCGCGGGTACAGATACGCAGTATTTT.

The V gene is TRBV19, the J gene TRBJ2-5, with unresolved D. Trimming took 4 bases from V and 3 from J, leaving 9 bases between them. Germline V gene data show CDR1 as LNHDA and CDR2 as SQIVND (reference sequence). The CDR3 is 13 residues long. The CDR3 loop is CASSTPTKETQYF. CDR3 DNA: TGTGCCAGTAGTACGCCGACCAAAGAGACCCAGTACTTC.

This chain connects TRBV14 to TRBJ2-1; 8 bases are a match to TRBD2. Germline V CDR1 and CDR2: SGHDN, FVKESK. This CDR3 has 15 residues. Trimming took 3 bases from V and 7 from J; bases not matched to a gene: 8. CDR3 loop: CASSHTGGPRNEQFF. CDR3 coding DNA: TGTGCCAGCAGCCACACGGGGGGGCCGAGGAATGAGCAGTTCTTC.

The chain combines TRBV7-3 with TRBJ2-2; 10 bases line up with TRBD1. After removal of 2 bases from V and 5 bases from J, the junction contained 2 bases not matched to a gene. The CDR3 runs to 15 residues. Per germline, CDR1 SGHTA and CDR2 FQGTGA. The CDR3 loop reads CASSLEGQGTGELFF. The CDR3 DNA is TGTGCCAGCAGCTTAGAGGGACAGGGGACCGGGGAGCTGTTTTTT.

The J gene is TRBJ1-6, the V gene TRBV19, with D possibly being TRBD1 (5 bases). This CDR3 comprises 18 residues. Germline lookup yields CDR1 LNHDA and CDR2 SQIVND (reference sequence). Trimming shortened V by 4 bases and J by 8 bases, and 24 bases separated the two germline ends. Here the CDR3 reads CASSNVEWGKGLDSPLHF. CDR3 bases: TGTGCCAGTAGTAATGTGGAGTGGGGGAAAGGCTTGGATTCACCCCTCCACTTT.

This clone was observed a few times. V usage is TRBV6-1 and J usage is TRBJ1-6; D possibly corresponds to TRBD1 (6 bases). The CDR3 is 15 amino acids. Germline V gene lookup returns CDR1 MNHNS and CDR2 SASEGT. Deletions cut 4 bases from V and 11 bases from J, with 18 bases between. CDR3 nucleotides: TGTGCCAGCAGTGTCGGCACAGGGTTTAGGGCACCCCTCCACTTT. It codes for CASSVGTGFRAPLHF.

The genes are TRBV6-5 and TRBJ2-1, with 10 nucleotides matching TRBD2. Losses at the gene ends were 3 bases for V and 11 bases for J; bases not matched to a gene: 4. CDR3 length equals 13 residues. Germline V CDR1 and CDR2: MNHEY, SVGAGI. The DNA of the CDR3 is TGTGCCAGCAGTTATCCGGGACTAGCGAAGCAGTTCTTC. Protein sequence: CASSYPGLAKQFF.

The chain employs TRBV27 and TRBJ2-2, with D perhaps TRBD2 (5 bases). CDR1 MNHEY and CDR2 SMNVEV come from the germline V gene (reference sequence). The CDR3 consists of 14 residues. V lost 6 bases to trimming and J lost 4 bases, with 12 bases between them. CDR3 sequence reads: CASRTGFATGELFF. CDR3 DNA: TGTGCCAGCAGAACGGGGTTTGCCACCGGGGAGCTGTTTTTT.

The chain links TRBV5-5 to TRBJ2-7; 8 positions agree with TRBD1. This CDR3 spans 15 amino acids. Germline V gene lookup returns CDR1 SGHKS and CDR2 YYEKEE (reference sequence). Germline trimming cut 4 bases from V and 4 bases from J; bases unmatched to any gene: 10. CDR3 nucleotide sequence: TGTGCCAGCAGCGCGTGGGACAGGAGCACTTACGAGCAGTACTTC. Translation: CASSAWDRSTYEQYF.

V and J are TRBV19 and TRBJ1-1; no clear D gene. Trimming took 1 base from V and 0 from J, leaving 9 bases between them. CDR1 is LNHDA, CDR2 SQIVND, per germline (reference sequence). This CDR3 comprises 15 residues. This chain's CDR3 is CASSIARRMNTEAFF. The CDR3 region has the DNA TGTGCCAGTAGTATAGCGAGGAGGATGAACACTGAAGCTTTCTTT.

The chain couples TRBV28 to TRBJ1-5; D is unresolved. The germline CDR1 and CDR2 sequences are MDHEN and SYDVKM. V was shortened by 6 bases and J by 2 bases, with 11 bases between the two germline ends. The CDR3 length is 14 residues. The CDR3 loop is CASSLGFGNQPQHF. DNA of the CDR3: TGTGCCAGCAGCCTCGGTTTTGGCAATCAGCCCCAGCATTTT. The whole variable domain, filled in from reference TRBV28 and TRBJ1-5, reads DVKVTQSSRYLVKRTGEKVFLECVQDMDHENMFWYRQDPGLGLRLIYFSYDVKMKEKGDIPEGYSVSREKKERFSLILESASTNQTSMYLCASSLGFGNQPQHFGDGTRLSIL.

Comment on this clone: The germline gene is not matched at one end of the junction; a read error may be the cause. This rearrangement joins TRBV7-8 to TRBJ1-2; D is perhaps TRBD1 (5 bases). The CDR3 loop spans 12 amino acids. Per germline, CDR1 SGHVS and CDR2 FQNEAQ. The DNA for the CDR3 is TGTGCCAGCAGTTTAGTGGACATAGCCTACACCTTC. Translated, it gives CASSLVDIAYTF.